These 16 T cell receptor beta chains were all obtained from the same sample, sequenced in a study of beta chain features in type 1 diabetes. Expressed TCRB transcripts were sequenced because the entire RNA isolate underwent reverse transcription. Using immunoSEQ multiplex PCR, the repertoire was profiled, and TCRdb retains in-frame clones only, with some absent. The sample contains under 950,000 clones, roughly 16% of which appear only once. The material sequenced was naive CD4+ T cells from blood. The receptor source for this set is a woman aged 18-29 years in good health.

The CDR3 DNA sequence: TGCAGCGTTGAAGGGGAAATCGGGACAGGGGTTAGCACAGATACGCAGTATTTT. Protein: CSVEGEIGTGVSTDTQYF. The chain couples TRBV29-1 to TRBJ2-3; TRBD1 agrees at 10 bases. Germline V gene lookup returns CDR1 SQVTM and CDR2 ANQGSEA. The J segment lost 0 bases and the V segment lost 1 base, leaving 10 bases of the junction unmatched. This CDR3 spans 18 amino acids.

The chain combines TRBV7-9 with TRBJ1-1; D is possibly TRBD1 (5 bases). With 4 bases removed from V and 9 bases from J, the gap between germline ends came to 15 bases. Germline V CDR1 and CDR2: SEHNR, FQNEAQ (reference sequence). The CDR3 consists of 13 residues. In nucleotides, the CDR3 is TGTGCCAGCAGCTCCCCCTCGACAGTCAAAGCTTTCTTT. Encoded protein: CASSSPSTVKAFF. The whole variable domain, filled in from reference TRBV7-9 and TRBJ1-1, reads DTGVSQNPRHKITKRGQNVTFRCDPISEHNRLYWYRQTLGQGPEFLTYFQNEAQLEKSRLLSDRFSAERPKGSFSTLEIQRTEQGDSAMYLCASSSPSTVKAFFGQGTRLTVV.

This clone was counted between two and nine times. The chain recombines TRBV7-2 with TRBJ1-2; no definite D call. The CDR3 length is 16 residues. V was shortened by 6 bases and J by 2 bases, with 19 bases between the two germline ends. Looked up from germline, CDR1 is SGHTA and CDR2 is FQGNSA. CDR3 sequence: CASRRPGLAPNYGYTF. DNA for the CDR3: TGTGCCAGCAGACGACCCGGCCTAGCACCAAACTATGGCTACACCTTC.

The chain carries TRBV29-1 and TRBJ2-1; no definite D call. This CDR3 is built from 15 residues. CDR1 is SQVTM, CDR2 ANQGSEA, per germline. V lost 3 bases to trimming and J lost 0 bases, with 12 bases between them. In DNA form, the CDR3 reads TGCAGCGTTGATGGCAGCCTAAGCTCCTACAATGAGCAGTTCTTC. Translating gives CSVDGSLSSYNEQFF.

There are a few counts of this clone. The chain employs TRBV5-6 and TRBJ2-5; TRBD2 matches at 7 bases. With 7 bases clipped from V and 1 base from J, the junction kept 1 base outside the gene matches. The germline V gene encodes CDR1 SGHDT and CDR2 YYEEEE. The CDR3 loop spans 12 amino acids. The CDR3 sequence is CASRGGQETQYF. CDR3 bases: TGTGCCAGCCGCGGGGGCCAAGAGACCCAGTACTTC.

V and J are TRBV29-1 and TRBJ1-5; D not certain. Germline CDR1 is SQVTM and CDR2 is ANQGSEA. The CDR3 runs to 13 residues. V was clipped by 4 bases and J by 9 bases, with 16 bases between them. The chain's CDR3 is CSVASQAGWPQHF. In DNA form, the CDR3 reads TGCAGCGTTGCTTCCCAGGCGGGTTGGCCCCAGCATTTT.

Concerning this clone: Other DNA sequences in this specimen translate into the identical CDR3. V gene TRBV11-2 combines with J gene TRBJ2-1; D gene uncertain. Germline CDR1 reads SGHAT; CDR2 reads FQNNGV. V was trimmed by 1 base and J by 9 bases, leaving 7 bases between them. This CDR3 spans 12 amino acids. CDR3 sequence (DNA): TGTGCCAGCAGCTTAGTTTGGGGTGAGCAGTTCTTC. It yields the protein CASSLVWGEQFF.

The chain is built from TRBV9 and TRBJ2-3; 7 nucleotides agree with TRBD2. Per germline, CDR1 SGDLS and CDR2 YYNGEE. V lost 4 bases, J lost 2 bases, and 10 bases stayed unmatched. This CDR3 is built from 16 residues. CDR3 sequence: CASSSLRAGFTDTQYF. CDR3 DNA sequence: TGTGCCAGCAGCTCCCTACGAGCGGGATTCACAGATACGCAGTATTTT.

This chain joins TRBV25-1 and TRBJ1-1; no clear D gene. Deletions cut 8 bases from V and 6 bases from J, with 10 bases between. This CDR3 region has 11 residues. Germline V gene data show CDR1 as MGHDK and CDR2 as SYGVNS. This CDR3 reads CASQRRSEAFF. CDR3 DNA: TGTGCCAGCCAAAGGCGCTCTGAAGCTTTCTTT.

The rearrangement joins TRBV28 to TRBJ2-7; 10 nucleotides align to TRBD2. The V segment lost 8 bases and the J segment 0 bases; nucleotides outside the gene matches: 1. CDR3 length equals 13 residues. Germline loops: CDR1 MDHEN, CDR2 SYDVKM. The CDR3 loop is CASWTSGSYEQYF. In nucleotides, the CDR3 is TGTGCCAGCTGGACTAGCGGCTCCTACGAGCAGTACTTC.

V is TRBV5-4 and J is TRBJ2-3; 8 positions agree with TRBD2. CDR1 SGHNT and CDR2 YYREEE come from the germline V gene (reference sequence). The CDR3 runs 15 residues. The junction had 12 bases not matched to a gene; V was cut back by 5 bases and J by 7 bases. The CDR3: CASRPGSGSEHTQYF. CDR3 nucleotide sequence: TGTGCCAGCAGGCCTGGAAGCGGGAGCGAGCATACGCAGTATTTT. The full variable domain, with the rest looked up from reference TRBV5-4 and TRBJ2-3, is ETGVTQSPTHLIKTRGQQVTLRCSSQSGHNTVSWYQQALGQGPQFIFQYYREEENGRGNFPPRFSGLQFPNYSSELNVNALELDDSALYLCASRPGSGSEHTQYFGPGTRLTVL.

The V call is TRBV7-8, the J call TRBJ1-3; the D is unclear. Trimming stripped 2 bases from V and 0 bases from J, with 8 bases between. Germline V lookup: CDR1 SGHVS, CDR2 FQNEAQ. CDR3 length: 15 residues. The CDR3 DNA sequence: TGTGCCAGCAGCTTATCCTGGGTCTCTGGAAACACCATATATTTT. Residues: CASSLSWVSGNTIYF.

This chain links TRBV9 with TRBJ1-5; maybe TRBD1 (5 bases). Germline V gives CDR1 SGDLS, CDR2 YYNGEE. The ends were cut back, 0 bases at V and 0 bases at J, with 13 bases in the middle. The CDR3 consists of 17 residues. The chain's CDR3 is CASSVGVGEASNQPQHF. CDR3 coding DNA: TGTGCCAGCAGCGTAGGAGTGGGGGAGGCTAGCAATCAGCCCCAGCATTTT.

This clone has a handful of counts. V gene TRBV28 combines with J gene TRBJ1-1, with D tentatively TRBD1 (5 bases). The CDR3 spans 15 residues. Trimming shortened V by 2 bases and J by 4 bases, and 14 bases separated the two germline ends. The germline CDR1 and CDR2 sequences are MDHEN and SYDVKM. DNA of the CDR3: TGTGCCAGCAGTTTAGTCGGCAGGGAGCCCACTGAAGCTTTCTTT. The encoded protein is CASSLVGREPTEAFF.

V and J are TRBV9 and TRBJ1-2; D perhaps matches TRBD1 (5 bases). V was trimmed by 6 bases and J by 7 bases, leaving 10 bases between them. CDR1 is SGDLS, CDR2 YYNGEE, per germline. The CDR3 is 11 residues long. The CDR3 bases are TGTGCCAGCACAGCCCAGGGTGGCTACACCTTC. Amino acid sequence: CASTAQGGYTF.

This chain links TRBV28 with TRBJ1-2; perhaps TRBD1 as D (6 bases). V was clipped by 6 bases and J by 3 bases, with 8 bases between them. The length of the CDR3 is 12 residues. Germline assignment: CDR1 MDHEN and CDR2 SYDVKM. The CDR3 bases are TGTGCCAGCAGACAGGGCGACTATGGCTACACCTTC. Amino acid sequence: CASRQGDYGYTF.